This T cell receptor beta chain was recorded in a study of early T cells in non-severe SARS-CoV-2 infection. Across the study: Sequencing input comprised bulk RNA from unsorted whole blood; chain pairing was not available.

General study results and limits: A preference for anti-spike CD8 responses marked VDJdb matching, which missed private and CD4 specificities.

CDR3 size: 13 residues. J was trimmed by 10 bases and V by 5 bases; bases with no gene match: 10. About this clonotype: The antigen is not known.

Unique molecular identifiers were attached to individual cDNA molecules. Via MiXCR, TCRdb re-called the 5' RACE reads, giving one row per CDR3 protein. The table includes approximately 90,000 distinct CDR3 sequences, 16% detected once. The TCR sequence derives from an adult who was a healthcare worker with PCR-confirmed SARS-CoV-2 infection or an uninfected control (not recorded which). Sample: whole blood, taken at baseline. J is TRBJ2-5 and V is TRBV12-3 or TRBV12-4; 7 nucleotides align to TRBD2. CDR3 in amino acids: CASSPSSGRHQYF. The CDR3 nucleotides read TGTGCCAGCAGTCCCTCTTCCGGGAGGCACCAGTACTTC.